Following are 25 T cell receptor beta chains from one sample sequenced in a study of OX40 agonist ivuxolimab in advanced cancers. This table comes from immunoSEQ multiplex PCR, and its TCRdb copy is limited to in-frame clones, with some not included. The sample contains roughly 35,000 clones, approximately 72% of which appear only once. Sequencing was performed on CD4+ or CD8+ T cells sorted from blood, taken in a trial of the OX40 agonist ivuxolimab. Receptors originate from an adult with an advanced solid tumor such as melanoma, head and neck, liver or kidney cancer.

The chain is built from TRBV28 and TRBJ2-3, with D possibly being TRBD1 (5 bases). Germline loops: CDR1 MDHEN, CDR2 SYDVKM. The length of the CDR3 is 16 residues. V was trimmed by 3 bases and J by 4 bases, leaving 17 bases between them. This CDR3 reads CASSLDQYARADTQYF. In nucleotides, the CDR3 is TGTGCCAGCAGTTTGGACCAATACGCCAGGGCAGATACGCAGTATTTT.

The chain couples TRBV10-3 to TRBJ2-1, with TRBD2 identical over 10 bases. Germline V CDR1 and CDR2: ENHRY, SYGVKD. J lost 0 bases, V lost 6 bases, and 5 bases had no gene match. The CDR3 length is 16 residues. The CDR3 spells CAIRPSGSHSYNEQFF. CDR3 coding DNA: TGTGCCATCAGACCTAGCGGGAGCCACTCCTACAATGAGCAGTTCTTC.

This clone came up a few times. One end of the junction does not line up with germline, which may come from a read error. The chain combines TRBV7-7 with TRBJ2-7; D remains ambiguous. This CDR3 comprises 13 residues. Germline CDR1 is SSHAT and CDR2 is FNYEAQ (reference sequence). The CDR3 DNA is TGTGCTAGCAGCTTAACCAAAGACTACGAGCAGTACTTC. This gives the protein CASSLTKDYEQYF.

J is TRBJ2-7 and V is TRBV23-1; tentatively, D is TRBD1 (6 bases). TRBV23-1 is placed among ORFs of uncertain function. The CDR3 totals 14 residues. V gave up 4 bases and J gave up 4 bases, with 14 bases separating them. The CDR3, as DNA: TGCGCCAGCAGTCGGCGACAGGAAAGATACGAGCAGTACTTC. This encodes CASSRRQERYEQYF.

The chain combines TRBV10-3 with TRBJ1-1; D not resolved. The V and J ends lost 4 bases and 6 bases respectively, with 9 bases between them. Per germline, CDR1 ENHRY and CDR2 SYGVKD. CDR3 size: 12 residues. For the CDR3, the DNA is TGTGCCATCAGTGCGAACGGGCCTGAAGCTTTCTTT. Translated, it gives CAISANGPEAFF.

The chain recombines TRBV18 with TRBJ2-2, with TRBD1 identical over 7 bases. The V segment lost 3 bases and the J segment 6 bases; nucleotides outside the gene matches: 4. CDR1 is KGHSH, CDR2 LQKENI, per germline. The CDR3 covers 14 residues. Here the CDR3 reads CASSPTGYAGELFF. As DNA, the CDR3 is TGTGCCAGCTCACCGACAGGGTATGCCGGGGAGCTGTTTTTT.

This clone was counted a single time. The rearrangement uses TRBV5-8 and TRBJ2-1; D uncertain. Germline CDR1 SGHTS, CDR2 YDEGEE. The CDR3 has 14 amino acids. Trimming cost V 0 bases and J 3 bases, with 7 bases left between them. The CDR3, as DNA: TGTGCCAGCAGCTTGGGTCGGGTCTACAATGAGCAGTTCTTC. Amino acids: CASSLGRVYNEQFF.

This clone was seen once. J is TRBJ1-6 and V is TRBV27; possibly TRBD1 for D (5 bases). V was cut by 5 bases and J by 8 bases, with 10 bases left in between. The CDR3 has 13 residues. The germline V gene encodes CDR1 MNHEY and CDR2 SMNVEV (reference sequence). CDR3 nucleotide sequence: TGTGCCAGCAGTCTTAGGGGAGATTCACCCCTCCACTTT. Its protein product is CASSLRGDSPLHF.

The chain employs TRBV2 and TRBJ2-7; 9 positions match TRBD1. The CDR3 sequence is 14 residues long. Trimming at V came to 7 bases and at J to 5 bases, leaving 9 bases not matched to a gene. Germline V gene lookup returns CDR1 SNHLY and CDR2 FYNNEI. Here the CDR3 reads CASIYWDRANEQYF. For the CDR3, the DNA is TGTGCCAGCATTTACTGGGACAGGGCCAACGAGCAGTACTTC.

The chain employs TRBV9 and TRBJ1-1; tentative D call: TRBD1 (6 bases). This CDR3 spans 16 amino acids. CDR1 is SGDLS and CDR2 is YYNGEE in the germline V gene. Deletions cut 3 bases from V and 1 base from J, with 16 bases between. In DNA form, the CDR3 reads TGTGCCAGCAGCGCCGATCCCGGGACATCGAACACTGAAGCTTTCTTT. It specifies CASSADPGTSNTEAFF.

The rearrangement uses TRBV6-5 and TRBJ1-1; 8 nucleotides agree with TRBD1. Germline V lookup: CDR1 MNHEY, CDR2 SVGAGI. The CDR3 has 14 amino acids. J was trimmed by 0 bases and V by 8 bases; bases with no gene match: 5. DNA for the CDR3: TGTGCCAGCGGCGGGGACAGGTTGAACACTGAAGCTTTCTTT. It is translated as CASGGDRLNTEAFF.

The gene calls are TRBV21-1 and TRBJ2-7. TRBV21-1 is listed as a pseudogene. The CDR3 is 17 residues long. The CDR3 sequence is CASSKTLSGFQSYEQYF. DNA of the CDR3: TGTGCCAGCAGCAAAACACTCTCTGGGTTTCAATCCTACGAGCAGTACTTC.

This clone was recorded a few times. This chain uses TRBV19 with TRBJ1-5, with 8 bases identical to TRBD1. This CDR3 spans 16 amino acids. With V trimmed by 3 bases and J by 1 base, 5 bases remained unmatched. Per the germline V gene, CDR1 is LNHDA and CDR2 is SQIVND (reference sequence). This CDR3 reads CASSIGQGRSNQPQHF. CDR3 DNA: TGTGCCAGTAGTATTGGACAGGGCAGGAGCAATCAGCCCCAGCATTTT.

The gene calls are TRBV9 and TRBJ2-7, with D maybe TRBD2 (5 bases). This CDR3 is built from 15 residues. CDR1 and CDR2 from the germline V gene are SGDLS and YYNGEE. V was trimmed by 2 bases and J by 2 bases, leaving 14 bases between them. This CDR3 is CASSVGASSTYEQYF. CDR3 in DNA: TGTGCCAGCAGCGTGGGAGCCAGCAGCACCTACGAGCAGTACTTC.

This clone was recorded a few times. V and J are TRBV5-1 and TRBJ1-3; no firm D call. This CDR3 is built from 16 residues. V was pared by 4 bases and J by 1 base, with 15 bases between. Germline V gene sequence: CDR1 SGHRS, CDR2 YFSETQ. DNA for the CDR3: TGCGCCAGCAGCCCGACCTTCACGGGGTCTGGAAACACCATATATTTT. Its translation: CASSPTFTGSGNTIYF. The variable domain in full, with the rest retrieved from reference TRBV5-1 and TRBJ1-3, is KAGVTQTPRYLIKTRGQQVTLSCSPISGHRSVSWYQQTPGQGLQFLFEYFSETQRNKGNFPGRFSGRQFSNSRSEMNVSTLELGDSALYLCASSPTFTGSGNTIYFGEGSWLTVV.

The chain carries TRBV5-1 and TRBJ2-7, with 9 bases identical to TRBD1. Trimming removed 5 bases from V and 4 bases from J; junction bases left unmatched: 10. This CDR3 has 15 amino acids. From germline, CDR1 is SGHRS and CDR2 YFSETQ. CDR3 sequence: CASSRSGTGWYEQYF. CDR3 coding DNA: TGCGCCAGCAGTCGTTCCGGGACAGGGTGGTACGAGCAGTACTTC. Full variable domain (rest looked up from reference TRBV5-1 and TRBJ2-7): KAGVTQTPRYLIKTRGQQVTLSCSPISGHRSVSWYQQTPGQGLQFLFEYFSETQRNKGNFPGRFSGRQFSNSRSEMNVSTLELGDSALYLCASSRSGTGWYEQYFGPGTRLTVT.

This chain joins TRBV6-5 and TRBJ1-4, with a tentative D call TRBD1 (6 bases). The V gene lost 6 bases and the J gene lost 2 bases, with 10 bases spanning the gap. Germline V gene sequence: CDR1 MNHEY, CDR2 SVGAGI. The CDR3 runs to 14 residues. CDR3 sequence (DNA): TGTGCCAGCAGGACAGACAGGACTAATGAAAAACTGTTTTTT. It is translated as CASRTDRTNEKLFF.

This rearrangement joins TRBV18 to TRBJ2-5; perhaps TRBD2 as D (5 bases). Between the trimmed V and J ends, which lost 5 bases and 2 bases, there was a span of 12 bases. The CDR3 totals 14 residues. In germline, CDR1 is KGHSH, CDR2 LQKENI. Here the CDR3 DNA reads TGTGCCAGCTCAACACTCGGGGTTCAAGAGACCCAGTACTTC. Amino acids: CASSTLGVQETQYF. Supplemented by reference TRBV18 and TRBJ2-5, the full variable domain reads NAGVMQNPRHLVRRRGQEARLRCSPMKGHSHVYWYRQLPEEGLKFMVYLQKENIIDESGMPKERFSAEFPKEGPSILRIQQVVRGDSAAYFCASSTLGVQETQYFGPGTRLLVL.

The rearrangement links TRBV5-6 to TRBJ1-2; D is ambiguous. CDR1 and CDR2 (germline): SGHDT, YYEEEE. The CDR3 is 14 residues long. Trimming stripped 0 bases from V and 1 base from J, with 7 bases between. The CDR3 loop is CASSLATYNYGYTF. The CDR3 DNA follows: TGTGCCAGCAGCTTGGCCACCTATAACTATGGCTACACCTTC.

This clone was picked up one time. CDR3 in DNA: TGCAGTGCTCTTACTAGTAATCAGCAGTACTTC. Translated: CSALTSNQQYF. The chain employs TRBV20-1 and TRBJ2-7; possibly TRBD2 for D (5 bases). Per the germline V gene, CDR1 is DFQATT and CDR2 is SNEGSKA (reference sequence). This CDR3 is built from 11 residues. The V end lost 5 bases, the J end lost 8 bases, and 13 bases lay between the germline ends.

A few counts support this clone. The CDR3 sequence is CASSTYEQYF. The CDR3 nucleotides are TGTGCCAGCAGCACCTACGAGCAGTACTTC. V gene TRBV2 combines with J gene TRBJ2-7; D is unresolved. The V end was cut by 6 bases, the J end by 2 bases, with 2 bases between. In germline, CDR1 is SNHLY, CDR2 FYNNEI. There are 10 residues in the CDR3.

This clone has more than one count but fewer than ten. The rearrangement links TRBV7-2 to TRBJ1-2, with TRBD1 as a possible D gene (5 bases). V lost 1 base and J 4 bases, leaving 7 bases between the germline ends. This CDR3 has 13 residues. The germline V gene encodes CDR1 SGHTA and CDR2 FQGNSA. In nucleotides, the CDR3 is TGTGCCAGCAGCTTAGAGGGGACCTATGGCTACACCTTC. This codes for CASSLEGTYGYTF. Looking up the rest from reference TRBV7-2 and TRBJ1-2 gives the full variable domain: GAGVSQSPSNKVTEKGKDVELRCDPISGHTALYWYRQSLGQGLEFLIYFQGNSAPDKSGLPSDRFSAERTGGSVSTLTIQRTQQEDSAVYLCASSLEGTYGYTFGSGTRLTVV.

The V gene is TRBV19, the J gene TRBJ1-2, with D uncertain. This CDR3 is 11 amino acids long. The V gene lost 8 bases and the J gene lost 7 bases, with 11 bases spanning the gap. The germline V gene encodes CDR1 LNHDA and CDR2 SQIVND (reference sequence). The CDR3: CASLEGAGYTF. DNA for the CDR3: TGTGCCAGTCTTGAGGGTGCTGGCTACACCTTC.

This clone showed up just once. The CDR3 loop is CASSLGTQETQYF. DNA of the CDR3: TGTGCCAGCAGCTTGGGAACACAAGAGACCCAGTACTTC. The V call is TRBV5-4, the J call TRBJ2-5; no clear D. Germline V gene lookup returns CDR1 SGHNT and CDR2 YYREEE (reference sequence). V was cut by 0 bases and J by 2 bases, with 5 bases left in between. This CDR3 region has 13 residues.

In this sample, this clone turned up a few times. The chain carries TRBV7-8 and TRBJ1-1; a weak D match, TRBD1 (5 bases). Trimming cost V 5 bases and J 4 bases, with 17 bases left between them. The length of the CDR3 is 15 residues. Looked up from germline, CDR1 is SGHVS and CDR2 is FQNEAQ. The CDR3 sequence: CASSPQGFGGTEAFF. The CDR3 DNA is TGTGCCAGCAGCCCTCAGGGATTCGGAGGCACTGAAGCTTTCTTT. The complete variable domain, with remaining parts taken from reference TRBV7-8 and TRBJ1-1, reads GAGVSQSPRYKVAKRGQDVALRCDPISGHVSLFWYQQALGQGPEFLTYFQNEAQLDKSGLPSDRFFAERPEGSVSTLKIQRTQQEDSAVYLCASSPQGFGGTEAFFGQGTRLTVV.